One and the same sample provided the 3 T cell receptor beta chains below, sequenced in a study of T cell clonality in common variable immunodeficiency (dated by TCRdb to between 2015 and 2016). Library preparation was by the immunoSEQ multiplex PCR assay. In TCRdb, the immuneACCESS table is reduced to in-frame sequences with V and J assigned. These tables do not hold every clone; where another copy was compared, an unresolved V gene accounts for under half, and the others remain unexplained. The table puts more than 35,000 clones in this sample, none counted just once. The ten largest account for approximately 1% of the sample. What was sequenced was peripheral blood mononuclear cells. These TCRs come from a person aged 18 to 75 in good health.

This clone has a count of ten or more. The read ends 3 residues shy of where the CDR3 ends; the end is completed using the germline J gene. The chain employs TRBV5-4 and TRBJ1-6; a weak D match, TRBD1 (6 bases). The CDR3 covers 14 residues. The V and J ends lost 4 bases and 12 bases respectively, with 17 bases between them. Germline V CDR1 and CDR2: SGHNT, YYREEE (reference sequence). The CDR3 bases that were read are TGTGCCAGCAGCAGAACAGGGAGCCTCCTACCC. This sequence encodes CASSRTGSLLP. The entire CDR3 protein reads CASSRTGSLLPLHF.

This clone was seen ten or more times. Coverage ceases 3 residues before the CDR3 finishes, and the germline J gene fills in the end. The chain carries TRBV12-5 and TRBJ1-5, with TRBD1 matching 7 bases. The trim removed 0 bases at V and 3 bases at J, leaving 8 bases unmatched. The germline V gene has CDR1 LGHNT and CDR2 FRNRAP. CDR3 length: 17 amino acids. CDR3 DNA (partial): TGTGCTAGTGGTTTGGTACAGCTCGGACAGGTCAATCAGCCC. Translation gives CASGLVQLGQVNQP. The full CDR3 reads CASGLVQLGQVNQPQHF.

This clone was seen repeatedly, ten times or more. The read terminates 3 residues ahead of where the CDR3 ends, so the germline J gene completes it. V gene TRBV9 combines with J gene TRBJ1-1, with D perhaps TRBD1 (5 bases). The germline V gene has CDR1 SGDLS and CDR2 YYNGEE. CDR3 length: 13 residues. Trimming removed 2 bases at V and 4 bases at J, with 9 bases between. The CDR3 protein is CASSVQGSTEAFF. Partial CDR3 DNA: TGTGCCAGCAGCGTCCAGGGTTCCACTGAA.